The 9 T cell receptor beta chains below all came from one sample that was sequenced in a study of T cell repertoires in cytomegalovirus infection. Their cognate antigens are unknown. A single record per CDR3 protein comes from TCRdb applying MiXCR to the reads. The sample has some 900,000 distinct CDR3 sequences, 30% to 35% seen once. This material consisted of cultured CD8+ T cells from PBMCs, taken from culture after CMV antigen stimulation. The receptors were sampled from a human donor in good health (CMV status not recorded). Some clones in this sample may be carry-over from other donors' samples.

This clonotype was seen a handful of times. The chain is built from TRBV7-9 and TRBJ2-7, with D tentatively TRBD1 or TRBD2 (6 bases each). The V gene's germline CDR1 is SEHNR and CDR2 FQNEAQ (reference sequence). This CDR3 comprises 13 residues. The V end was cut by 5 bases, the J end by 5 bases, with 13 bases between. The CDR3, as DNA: TGTGCCAGCAGCCCCAAGGGGGGCCACGAGCAGTACGTC. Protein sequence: CASSPKGGHEQYV.

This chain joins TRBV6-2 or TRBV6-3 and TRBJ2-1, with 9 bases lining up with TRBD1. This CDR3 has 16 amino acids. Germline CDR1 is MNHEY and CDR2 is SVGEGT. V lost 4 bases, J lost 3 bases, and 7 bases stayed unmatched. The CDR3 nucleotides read TGTGCCAGCAGTTTTCTACAGGGGGCCCTCTACAATGAGCAGTTCTTC. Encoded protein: CASSFLQGALYNEQFF.

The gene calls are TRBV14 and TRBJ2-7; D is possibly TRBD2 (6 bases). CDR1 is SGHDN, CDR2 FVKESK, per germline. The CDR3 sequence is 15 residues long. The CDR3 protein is CASRQGLATSYEQYV. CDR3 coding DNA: TGTGCCAGCAGACAAGGCCTAGCGACCTCCTACGAGCAGTACGTC.

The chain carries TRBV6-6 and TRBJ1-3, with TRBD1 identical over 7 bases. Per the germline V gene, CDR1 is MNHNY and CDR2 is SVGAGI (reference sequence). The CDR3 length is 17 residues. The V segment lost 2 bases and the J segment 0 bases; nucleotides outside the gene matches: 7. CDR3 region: CASSYQTGSSSGNTIYF. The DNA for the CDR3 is TGTGCCAGCAGTTACCAGACAGGGAGCAGCTCTGGAAACACCATATATTTT.

CDR3 DNA: TGCAGTGCTAGAGATTTTTACACTTCGAACAATGAGCAGTTCTTC. Translation: CSARDFYTSNNEQFF. This chain uses TRBV20-1 with TRBJ2-1, with D hard to call. Trimming took off 0 bases at V and 5 bases at J, with 14 bases between the two ends. The CDR3 spans 15 residues. Germline V CDR1 and CDR2: DFQATT, SNEGSKA (reference sequence).

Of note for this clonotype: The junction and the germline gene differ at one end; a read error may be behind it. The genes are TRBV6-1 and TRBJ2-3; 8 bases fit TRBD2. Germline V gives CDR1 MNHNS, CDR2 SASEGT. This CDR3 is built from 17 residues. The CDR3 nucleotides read TGTACCAGCATAGGGCTCGCTGGCGGGGGGAGGACAGATACGCAGTATTTT. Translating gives CTSIGLAGGGRTDTQYF.

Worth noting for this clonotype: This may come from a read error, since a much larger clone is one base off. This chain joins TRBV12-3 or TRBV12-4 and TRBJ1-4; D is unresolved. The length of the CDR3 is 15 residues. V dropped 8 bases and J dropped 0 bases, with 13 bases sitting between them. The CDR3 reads CASGSRIATNEKLFF. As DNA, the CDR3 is TGTGCCAGCGGTTCCCGAATCGCAACTAATGAAAAACTGTTTTTT.

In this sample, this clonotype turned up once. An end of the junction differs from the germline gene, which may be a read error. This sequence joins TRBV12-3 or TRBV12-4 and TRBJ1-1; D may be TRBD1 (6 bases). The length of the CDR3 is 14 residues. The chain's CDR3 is CASGFSGTNTEAFF. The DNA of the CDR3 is TGTGCCAGCGGTTTCAGCGGGACAAACACTGAAGCTTTCTTT.

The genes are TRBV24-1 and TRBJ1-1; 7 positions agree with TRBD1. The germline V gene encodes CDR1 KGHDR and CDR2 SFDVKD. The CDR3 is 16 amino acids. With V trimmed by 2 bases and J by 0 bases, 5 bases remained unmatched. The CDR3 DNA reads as TGTGCCACCAGTGATTACCCGGGACAGATGAACACTGAAGCTTTCTTT. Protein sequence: CATSDYPGQMNTEAFF.